Sequencing of this TCR beta chain was carried out in a study of breast tumors, draining lymph nodes, adjacent tissues. This CDR3 has 17 residues. V lost 5 bases to trimming and J lost 1 base, with 19 bases between them. Germline V gene data show CDR1 as PRHDT and CDR2 as FYEKMQ (reference sequence). Samples came from axillary lymph nodes draining the breast cancer. TCRdb passed the multiplex PCR reads through MiXCR, listing each CDR3 protein once. The data show about 230,000 distinct CDR3 sequences, approximately 30% seen once. Sample: axillary lymph node tissue. This receptor was identified in a female donor with breast cancer. Some clones in this sample may be carry-over from other donors' samples. The chain has TRBV13 and TRBJ2-3, with D unresolved. Here the CDR3 DNA reads TGTGCCAGCAGCCAAGGTTCTGGCAGGCACCGCACAGATACGCAGTATTTT. Amino acid sequence: CASSQGSGRHRTDTQYF.